This entry lists 9 T cell receptor beta chains sequenced from one sample in a study of blood T cell repertoires in COVID-19. Profiled with immunoSEQ multiplex PCR; TCRdb holds only in-frame clones, not every one. Of over 120,000 clones detected, approximately 81% appear once; the ten largest clones hold more than 8%. The material sequenced was peripheral blood. The source is a human donor in a cohort sampled during active COVID-19.

In this sample, this clone turned up a few times. V usage is TRBV4-2 and J usage is TRBJ2-3; possibly TRBD1 for D (5 bases). V was pared by 0 bases and J by 1 base, with 14 bases between. CDR3 size: 17 residues. Germline CDR1 reads LGHNA; CDR2 reads YNFKEQ. CDR3 sequence: CASSQDGQGAGTDTQYF. In nucleotides, the CDR3 is TGTGCCAGCAGCCAAGACGGGCAGGGTGCTGGCACAGATACGCAGTATTTT.

This rearrangement joins TRBV28 to TRBJ2-7; 7 nucleotides match TRBD2. Per germline, CDR1 MDHEN and CDR2 SYDVKM. The V gene end was trimmed by 6 bases and the J gene end by 3 bases; junction bases not matched to a gene: 14. The CDR3 consists of 16 residues. In DNA form, the CDR3 reads TGTGCCAGCAGGCATAAGACTAGCTTGAGGGGCTACGAGCAGTACTTC. Amino acid sequence: CASRHKTSLRGYEQYF.

The table lists this clone with a count of one. This chain links TRBV9 with TRBJ2-7; the match to TRBD2 covers 8 bases. CDR3 length: 15 amino acids. CDR1 is SGDLS, CDR2 YYNGEE, per germline. V shed 3 bases, J shed 0 bases, and the junction held 5 bases outside the gene matches. CDR3 in amino acids: CASSEGGGSSYEQYF. The CDR3 DNA follows: TGTGCCAGCAGCGAAGGCGGGGGGAGCTCCTACGAGCAGTACTTC.

The chain recombines TRBV6-2 or TRBV6-3 with TRBJ1-3; no clear D gene. Trimming stripped 4 bases from V and 8 bases from J, with 15 bases between. The CDR3 runs 14 residues. Germline values: CDR1 MNHEY, CDR2 SVGEGT. The CDR3 region has the DNA TGTGCCAGCAGTTCCCACGGCCCGGGATACACCATATATTTT. Its protein product is CASSSHGPGYTIYF.

With respect to this clone: Germline and junction disagree at one end, which may indicate a read error. The chain couples TRBV27 to TRBJ2-3; D is perhaps TRBD1 (6 bases). CDR3 length: 14 amino acids. The germline gives CDR1 MNHEY, CDR2 SMNVEV (reference sequence). In DNA, the CDR3 is TGTGCCAGCAGCAATGGGGGCCACACATATACGCAGTATTTT. This encodes CASSNGGHTYTQYF.

The chain has TRBV6-6 and TRBJ2-1, with 11 bases fitting TRBD2. The CDR3 covers 13 residues. V was pared by 2 bases and J by 13 bases, with 4 bases of the junction left unmatched. CDR1 MNHNY and CDR2 SVGAGI come from the germline V gene (reference sequence). This chain's CDR3 is CASSYVAGGTQFF. Written as DNA, the CDR3 is TGTGCCAGCAGTTACGTAGCGGGGGGGACTCAGTTCTTC.

The V gene is TRBV18, the J gene TRBJ2-1, with 8 nucleotides matching TRBD1. Looked up from germline, CDR1 is KGHSH and CDR2 is LQKENI. After removal of 3 bases from V and 9 bases from J, the junction contained 10 bases not matched to a gene. The CDR3 sequence is 15 residues long. The CDR3 DNA reads TGTGCCAGCTCACCCCTCAGACAGGGGATATCTGAGCAGTTCTTC. Translation gives CASSPLRQGISEQFF.

The CDR3: CASSYDWRVHQPQHF. In DNA form, the CDR3 reads TGTGCCAGCAGTTACGACTGGAGGGTACATCAGCCCCAGCATTTT. The V gene is TRBV6-2 or TRBV6-3, the J gene TRBJ1-5; D uncertain. The CDR3 is made up of 15 amino acids. Per the germline V gene, CDR1 is MNHEY and CDR2 is SVGEGT. V was pared by 2 bases and J by 5 bases, with 13 bases between.

The chain is built from TRBV6-4 and TRBJ1-1; TRBD1 might be the D (6 bases). Trimming pared 10 bases from V and 4 bases from J, leaving 19 bases between. This CDR3 region has 14 residues. CDR1 and CDR2 from the germline V gene are MRHNA and SNTAGT. The DNA of the CDR3 is TGTGCCACCCGGGACACTTCCCGAGGCACTGAAGCTTTCTTT. It is translated as CATRDTSRGTEAFF.